The subject of this entry is one TCR beta chain. This specimen comes from a study of shared clonotypes between healthy human individuals. Repertoires were generated with immunoSEQ multiplex PCR, while TCRdb's copy carries only in-frame clones and drops some. The sample holds some 690,000 clones, less than 95% seen once. The origin of this receptor is a young man in good health. Some clones in this sample may be carry-over from other donors' samples. The sample comprised memory CD8+ T cells from PBMCs. Sample subset: CD45RO+ cells pooled with CCR7-negative TemRA cells.

The CDR3 DNA reads TGTGCCACGACTAGCGGGAGGACCTACGAGCAGTACTTC. Protein sequence: CATTSGRTYEQYF. The chain links TRBV10-3 to TRBJ2-5, with 13 bases fitting TRBD2. Matching the DNA end better, TRBJ2-7 makes the J call doubtful. Per the germline V gene, CDR1 is ENHRY and CDR2 is SYGVKD. The CDR3 spans 13 residues.